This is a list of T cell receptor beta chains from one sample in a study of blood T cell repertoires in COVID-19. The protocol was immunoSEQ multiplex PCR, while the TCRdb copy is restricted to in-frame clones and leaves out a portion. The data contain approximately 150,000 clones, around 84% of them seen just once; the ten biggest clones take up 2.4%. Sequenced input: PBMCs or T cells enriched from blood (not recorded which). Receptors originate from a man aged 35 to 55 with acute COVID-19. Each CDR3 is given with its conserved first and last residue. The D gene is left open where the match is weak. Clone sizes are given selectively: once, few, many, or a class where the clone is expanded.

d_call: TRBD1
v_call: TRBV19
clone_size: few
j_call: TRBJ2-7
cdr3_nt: TGTGCCAGTAGTATACGACAGGGTTACGAGCAGTACTTC
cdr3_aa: CASSIRQGYEQYF

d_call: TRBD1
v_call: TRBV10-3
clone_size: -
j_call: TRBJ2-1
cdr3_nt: TGTGCCATCAGTGCCTATAGAACGGGACAGGGGGAAGATGAGCAGTTCTTC
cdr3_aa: CAISAYRTGQGEDEQFF

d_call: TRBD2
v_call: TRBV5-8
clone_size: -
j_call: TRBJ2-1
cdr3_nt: TGTGCCACCGAGAAGGCGGGAGCGAATGAGCAGTTCTTC
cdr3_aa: CATEKAGANEQFF

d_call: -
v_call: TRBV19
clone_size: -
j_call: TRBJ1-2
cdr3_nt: TGTGCCAGTACCCCTATGACAGCCACCTATGGCTACACCTTC
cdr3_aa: CASTPMTATYGYTF

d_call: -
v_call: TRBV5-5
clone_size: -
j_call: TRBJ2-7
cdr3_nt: TGTGCCAGCAGCTTGACGGGGAGAGAGGTGTACGAGCAGTACTTC
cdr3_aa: CASSLTGREVYEQYF

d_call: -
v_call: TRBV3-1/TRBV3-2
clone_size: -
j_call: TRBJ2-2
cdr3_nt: TGTGCCAGCAGACTCGGGGCCGGGGAGCTGTTTTTT
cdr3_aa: CASRLGAGELFF

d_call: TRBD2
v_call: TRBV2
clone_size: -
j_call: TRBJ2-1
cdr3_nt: TGTGCCAGCAGTGAAGAGGCGGGAGGAGGTAATGAGCAGTTCTTC
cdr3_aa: CASSEEAGGGNEQFF

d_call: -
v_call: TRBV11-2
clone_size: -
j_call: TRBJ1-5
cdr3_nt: TGTGCCAGCAGTTTCGGGGTGGATCAGCCCCAGCATTTT
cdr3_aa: CASSFGVDQPQHF

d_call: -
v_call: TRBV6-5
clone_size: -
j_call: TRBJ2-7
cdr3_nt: TGTGCCAGCCGGCGAGGGAGTGGAGGTGACTACGAGCAGTACTTC
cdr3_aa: CASRRGSGGDYEQYF

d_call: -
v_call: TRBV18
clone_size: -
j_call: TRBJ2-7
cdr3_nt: TGTGCCAGCTCACCAGGGACTTACTCCTACGAGCAGTACTTC
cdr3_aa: CASSPGTYSYEQYF

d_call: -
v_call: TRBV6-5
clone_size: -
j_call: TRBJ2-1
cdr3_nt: TGTGCCAGCTCTTACAGTCAGGATCCCTACAATGAGCAGTTCTTC
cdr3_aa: CASSYSQDPYNEQFF

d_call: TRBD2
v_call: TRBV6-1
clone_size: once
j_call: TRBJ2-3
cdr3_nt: TGTGCCAGCAGTGAGCCGGGACTAGAGGGAACGCAGTATTTT
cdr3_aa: CASSEPGLEGTQYF

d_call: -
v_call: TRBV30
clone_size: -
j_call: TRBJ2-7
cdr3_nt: TGTGCCTGGAGCATCTCCTACGAGCAGTACTTC
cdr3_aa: CAWSISYEQYF

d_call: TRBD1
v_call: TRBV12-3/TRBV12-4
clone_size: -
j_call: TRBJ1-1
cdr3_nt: TGTGCCAGCAGTTGGACAGGGGGCACTGAAGCTTTCTTT
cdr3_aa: CASSWTGGTEAFF

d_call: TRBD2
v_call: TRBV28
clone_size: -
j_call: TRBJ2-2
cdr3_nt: TGTGCCAGCAGTTTGGCGAGGACTAGCGGGAGAAGGGGGGAGCTGTTTTTT
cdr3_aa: CASSLARTSGRRGELFF

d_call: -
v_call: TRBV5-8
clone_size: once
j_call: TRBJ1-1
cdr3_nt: TGTGCCAGCAAAGGACAGTCGAACACTGAAGCTTTCTTT
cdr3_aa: CASKGQSNTEAFF

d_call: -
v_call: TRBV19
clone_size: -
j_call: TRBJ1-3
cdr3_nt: TGTGCCAGTAGTATAGATCATCGGCAGGGCTCTGGAAACACCATATATTTT
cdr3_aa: CASSIDHRQGSGNTIYF

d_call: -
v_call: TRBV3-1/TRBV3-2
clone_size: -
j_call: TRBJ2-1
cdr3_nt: TGTGCCAGCAGCCCGTCCTACGGGGGTACTGAGCAGTTCTTC
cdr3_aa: CASSPSYGGTEQFF

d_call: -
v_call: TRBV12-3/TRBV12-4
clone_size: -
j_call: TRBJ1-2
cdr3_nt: TGTGCCAGCAGTTCCTCCCAGGACAGTGGCTACACCTTC
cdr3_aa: CASSSSQDSGYTF

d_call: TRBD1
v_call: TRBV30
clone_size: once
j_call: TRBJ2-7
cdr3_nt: TGTGCCGGCGAAGGGGGCCGCGAGCAGTACTTC
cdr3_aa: CAGEGGREQYF

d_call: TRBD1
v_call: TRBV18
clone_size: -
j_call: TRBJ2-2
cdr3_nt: TGTGCCAGCTCACCTACGGAGAGGGGGCGAAATTTGTGGGCCGGGGAGCTGTTTTTT
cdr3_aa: CASSPTERGRNLWAGELFF

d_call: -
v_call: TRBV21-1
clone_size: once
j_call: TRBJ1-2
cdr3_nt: TGTGCCAGCAGCAAACGGTACTATGGCTACACCTTC
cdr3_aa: CASSKRYYGYTF

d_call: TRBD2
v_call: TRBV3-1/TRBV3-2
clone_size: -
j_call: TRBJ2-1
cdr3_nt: TGTGCCAGCAGCCAAGGAACTAGCGGGGGGGCGGAGCAGTTCTTC
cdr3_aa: CASSQGTSGGAEQFF

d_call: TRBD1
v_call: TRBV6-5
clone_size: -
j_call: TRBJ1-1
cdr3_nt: TGTGCCAGCACCCGACAGGGGAAGGACACTGAAGCTTTCTTT
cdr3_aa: CASTRQGKDTEAFF

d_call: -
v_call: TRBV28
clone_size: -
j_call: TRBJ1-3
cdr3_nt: TGTGCCAGCAGTTTATGGGGGGCCTCTGGAAACACCATATATTTT
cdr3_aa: CASSLWGASGNTIYF

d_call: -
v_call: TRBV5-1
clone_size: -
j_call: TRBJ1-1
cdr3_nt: TGCGCCAGCAGCTTGTGGGGGACAATGAACACTGAAGCTTTCTTT
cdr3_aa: CASSLWGTMNTEAFF

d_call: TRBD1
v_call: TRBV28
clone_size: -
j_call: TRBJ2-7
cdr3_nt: TGTGCCAGCAATTCCGGGACAGGGGCCTACGAGCAGTACTTC
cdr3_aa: CASNSGTGAYEQYF